Below, one T cell receptor (beta chain) is given with its context. 60 Vbeta and 13 Jbeta primers were used in PCR. TCRdb's copy holds only in-frame clones and misses some; the assay was immunoSEQ multiplex PCR. Of some 98,000 clones in the sample, roughly three quarters were seen once. Germline CDR1 and CDR2: SNHLY and FYNNEI. The CDR3 length is 14 residues. The junction had 9 bases not matched to a gene; V was cut back by 7 bases and J by 3 bases. This sample stems from a study of cytomegalovirus exposure and HLA in healthy donors. The chain is built from TRBV2 and TRBJ2-7; 7 bases are shared with TRBD1. Sequenced input: PBMCs. The sequence derives from a man aged 35-49 years in good health and CMV-seronegative. The CDR3 protein is CASNLRQGNYEQYF. The CDR3 bases are TGTGCCAGCAATCTTCGACAGGGTAACTACGAGCAGTACTTC.